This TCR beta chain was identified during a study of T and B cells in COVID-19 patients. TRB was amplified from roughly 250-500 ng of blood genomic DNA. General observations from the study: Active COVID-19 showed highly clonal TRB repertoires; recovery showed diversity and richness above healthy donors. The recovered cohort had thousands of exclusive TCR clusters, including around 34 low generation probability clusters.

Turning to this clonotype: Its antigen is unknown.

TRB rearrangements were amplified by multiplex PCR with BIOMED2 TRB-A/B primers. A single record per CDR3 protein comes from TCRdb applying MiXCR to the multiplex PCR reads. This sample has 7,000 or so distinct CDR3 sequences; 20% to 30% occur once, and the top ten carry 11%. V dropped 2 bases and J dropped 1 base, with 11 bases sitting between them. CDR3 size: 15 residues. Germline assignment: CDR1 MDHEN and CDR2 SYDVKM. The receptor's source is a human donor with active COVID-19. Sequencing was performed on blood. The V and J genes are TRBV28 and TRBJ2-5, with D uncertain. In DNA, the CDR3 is TGTGCCAGCAGTTTAAGCCTAGGCACCCAAGAGACCCAGTACTTC. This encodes CASSLSLGTQETQYF. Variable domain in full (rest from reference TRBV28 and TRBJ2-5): DVKVTQSSRYLVKRTGEKVFLECVQDMDHENMFWYRQDPGLGLRLIYFSYDVKMKEKGDIPEGYSVSREKKERFSLILESASTNQTSMYLCASSLSLGTQETQYFGPGTRLLVL.